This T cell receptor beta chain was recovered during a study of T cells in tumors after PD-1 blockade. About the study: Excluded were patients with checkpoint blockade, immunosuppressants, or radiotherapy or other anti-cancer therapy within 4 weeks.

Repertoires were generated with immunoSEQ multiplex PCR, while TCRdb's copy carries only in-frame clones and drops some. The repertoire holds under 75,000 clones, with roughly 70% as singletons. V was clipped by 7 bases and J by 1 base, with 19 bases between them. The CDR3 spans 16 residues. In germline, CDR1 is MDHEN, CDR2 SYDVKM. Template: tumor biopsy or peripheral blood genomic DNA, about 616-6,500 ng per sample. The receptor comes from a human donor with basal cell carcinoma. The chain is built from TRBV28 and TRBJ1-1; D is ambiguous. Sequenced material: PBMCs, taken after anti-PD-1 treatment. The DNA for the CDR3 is TGTGCCAGCATTTCCTCCTCCCTCGGATGGAACACTGAAGCTTTCTTT. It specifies CASISSSLGWNTEAFF.